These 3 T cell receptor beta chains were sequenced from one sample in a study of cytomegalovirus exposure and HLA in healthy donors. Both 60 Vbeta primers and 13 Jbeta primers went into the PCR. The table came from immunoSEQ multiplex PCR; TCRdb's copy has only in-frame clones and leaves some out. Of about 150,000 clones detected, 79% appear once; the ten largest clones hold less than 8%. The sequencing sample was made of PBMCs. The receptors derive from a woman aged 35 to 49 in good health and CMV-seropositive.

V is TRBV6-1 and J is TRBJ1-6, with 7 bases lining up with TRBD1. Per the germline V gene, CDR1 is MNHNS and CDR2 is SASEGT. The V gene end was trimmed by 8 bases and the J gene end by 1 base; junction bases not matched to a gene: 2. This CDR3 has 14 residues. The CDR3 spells CASDRESYNSPLHF. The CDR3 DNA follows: TGTGCCAGCGACAGGGAATCCTATAATTCACCCCTCCACTTT.

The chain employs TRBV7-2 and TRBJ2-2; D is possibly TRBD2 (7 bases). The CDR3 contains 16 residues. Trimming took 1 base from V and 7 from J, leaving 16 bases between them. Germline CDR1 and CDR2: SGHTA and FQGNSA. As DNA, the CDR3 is TGTGCCAGCAGCTTAGTTGGGCGGGGGCTGGGCGGGGAGCTGTTTTTT. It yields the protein CASSLVGRGLGGELFF.

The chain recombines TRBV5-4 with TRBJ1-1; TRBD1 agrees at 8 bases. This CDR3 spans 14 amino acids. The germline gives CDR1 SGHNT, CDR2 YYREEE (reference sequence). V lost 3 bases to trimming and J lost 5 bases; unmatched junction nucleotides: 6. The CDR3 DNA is TGTGCCAGCAGCTCGGAACAGGGGGTTACTGAAGCTTTCTTT. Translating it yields CASSSEQGVTEAFF.